This T cell receptor (beta chain) is from a study of response to subunit inactivated influenza vaccine. Whole-study findings and limits: Few new T cells, the authors suggested, are recruited by each seasonal influenza vaccination.

MiXCR, applied by TCRdb to the RT-PCR reads, yields one record per CDR3 protein. The sample lists some 850,000 distinct CDR3 sequences; roughly 18% were seen once. The length of the CDR3 is 15 residues. V was shortened by 3 bases and J by 4 bases, with 14 bases between the two germline ends. This clonotype came up many times. Its antigen is unidentified. This TCR came from a man aged 50 to 60 who received an inactivated influenza vaccine. Specimen: PBMCs from blood, collected about 5 days after vaccination. V gene TRBV12-3 or TRBV12-4 combines with J gene TRBJ2-3, with D possibly TRBD2 on 7 matching bases. The CDR3 DNA reads as TGTGCCAGCAGTTTCGGGGGGCAGTTTGCAGATACGCAGTATTTT. Its protein is CASSFGGQFADTQYF.